Listed below are T cell receptor beta chains from one sample, sequenced in a study of shared clonotypes between healthy human individuals. Only in-frame clones appear in the TCRdb table, and some are missing; sequencing was by immunoSEQ multiplex PCR. Here the sample spans roughly 1.4 million clones, less than 99% being singletons. The specimen sequenced was naive CD4+ T cells sorted from blood. These receptors came from a man aged 30 to 39 in good health. Each CDR3 is given with its conserved first and last residue. D genes are given only for firm matches. Size is stated for part of the rows, as once, few or many counts, or as a class when the clone is expanded.

TRBD1	TRBJ2-7	TRBV18	-	CASSPSRTGRNEQYF	TGTGCCAGCTCACCATCGAGGACAGGGCGGAACGAGCAGTACTTC
-	TRBJ2-4	TRBV28	-	CASSLSGRYKNIQYF	TGTGCCAGCAGTTTATCGGGCCGTTACAAAAACATTCAGTACTTC
-	TRBJ2-5	TRBV28	-	CASRAAEETQYF	TGTGCCAGCAGAGCCGCAGAAGAGACCCAGTACTTC
-	TRBJ2-1	TRBV5-4	-	CASSLARGDYNEQFF	TGTGCCAGCAGCTTGGCTAGAGGAGACTACAATGAGCAGTTCTTC
-	TRBJ1-4	TRBV4-1	once	CASSQEQSLGYGEKLFF	TGCGCCAGCAGCCAAGAGCAGTCTCTAGGCTATGGTGAAAAACTGTTTTTT
-	TRBJ2-7	TRBV10-1	-	CASPAGVSYEQYF	TGCGCCAGCCCCGCAGGGGTAAGCTACGAGCAGTACTTC
-	TRBJ2-2	TRBV9	-	CASSFGTPVQGELFF	TGTGCCAGCAGCTTCGGGACGCCCGTTCAAGGGGAGCTGTTTTTT
-	TRBJ1-5	TRBV2	-	CASSARVPNQPQHF	TGTGCCAGCAGTGCCAGGGTCCCCAATCAGCCCCAGCATTTT
-	TRBJ1-1	TRBV5-4	few	CASSLDPNTEAFF	TGTGCCAGCAGCTTGGACCCGAACACTGAAGCTTTCTTT
TRBD2	TRBJ2-3	TRBV11-2	-	CASSLFVLAGRTDTQYF	TGTGCCAGCAGCTTATTTGTTCTAGCGGGGCGCACAGATACGCAGTATTTT
-	TRBJ1-5	TRBV10-2	-	CASRRQLLDQPQHF	TGCGCCAGCAGAAGACAGCTCCTTGATCAGCCCCAGCATTTT
TRBD1	TRBJ2-7	TRBV6-1	once	CATRDRVRTYEQYF	TGTGCCACTCGAGACAGGGTTCGGACCTACGAGCAGTACTTC
-	TRBJ2-3	TRBV7-2	-	CASSLARRQGLTQYF	TGTGCCAGCAGCTTAGCGCGTCGGCAGGGGCTTACGCAGTATTTT
TRBD1	TRBJ2-5	TRBV18	-	CASRSGTRGETQYF	TGTGCCAGCCGAAGCGGTACCAGGGGGGAGACCCAGTACTTC
-	TRBJ1-3	TRBV6-1	-	CASSEGPLAVGNTIYF	TGTGCCAGCAGTGAGGGACCCCTAGCAGTCGGAAACACCATATATTTT
-	TRBJ1-2	TRBV5-4	-	CASSLGTAGNGYTF	TGTGCCAGCAGCTTGGGTACTGCGGGCAATGGCTACACCTTC
TRBD2	TRBJ2-1	TRBV6-5	-	CASRGLVVDNEQFF	TGTGCCAGCAGGGGACTAGTAGTAGACAATGAGCAGTTCTTC
-	TRBJ2-3	TRBV18	-	CASSVRLGQGGTDTQYF	TGTGCCAGCTCAGTCCGATTGGGCCAGGGGGGGACAGATACGCAGTATTTT
TRBD2	TRBJ2-1	TRBV7-7	once	CASSPWVGGAGVDEQFF	TGTGCCAGCAGCCCCTGGGTCGGCGGGGCGGGAGTTGATGAGCAGTTCTTC
-	TRBJ1-2	TRBV28	-	CASSLPGTNYGYTF	TGTGCCAGCAGTTTGCCGGGAACTAACTATGGCTACACCTTC
-	TRBJ2-1	TRBV7-7	-	CASSLDSYNEQFF	TGTGCTAGCAGCTTAGATAGCTACAATGAGCAGTTCTTC
-	TRBJ1-2	TRBV7-9	-	CASSQAGTEMGYTF	TGTGCCAGCAGCCAGGCAGGGACCGAGATGGGCTACACCTTC
-	TRBJ2-3	TRBV9	-	CASSPRGLGTDTQYF	TGTGCCAGCAGCCCTAGGGGGTTAGGCACAGATACGCAGTATTTT
TRBD2	TRBJ2-5	TRBV7-2	-	CASSRTSGAGETQYF	TGTGCCAGCAGCCGGACTAGCGGAGCGGGGGAGACCCAGTACTTC
-	TRBJ2-3	TRBV6-1	once	CASSRELGTDTQYF	TGTGCCAGCAGTCGTGAGCTGGGCACAGATACGCAGTATTTT
-	TRBJ1-5	TRBV18	once	CASSPRGPGGNQPQHF	TGTGCCAGCTCACCACGGGGTCCGGGGGGCAATCAGCCCCAGCATTTT
-	TRBJ2-3	TRBV10-3	-	CAITDGTTTDTQYF	TGTGCCATCACGGACGGGACCACCACAGATACGCAGTATTTT
TRBD1	TRBJ2-5	TRBV7-8	-	CASSFRDREETQYF	TGTGCCAGCAGCTTCCGGGACAGGGAAGAGACCCAGTACTTC
-	TRBJ2-7	TRBV7-2	-	CASSLANGPAYEQYF	TGTGCCAGCAGCTTAGCAAACGGCCCAGCCTACGAGCAGTACTTC
-	TRBJ2-1	TRBV2	-	CASSEGRAPGRYNEQFF	TGTGCCAGCAGTGAAGGAAGGGCCCCCGGACGGTACAATGAGCAGTTCTTC
-	TRBJ1-1	TRBV18	-	CASSPPADTEAFF	TGTGCCAGCTCACCACCGGCAGACACTGAAGCTTTCTTT
-	TRBJ2-5	TRBV7-9	-	CASSLYNSQETQYF	TGTGCCAGCAGCTTATATAACAGTCAAGAGACCCAGTACTTC
TRBD1	TRBJ2-7	TRBV28	-	CASSFQGVYEQYF	TGTGCCAGCAGTTTTCAGGGGGTCTACGAGCAGTACTTC
-	TRBJ2-2	TRBV2	-	CASSEVRGMNTGELFF	TGTGCCAGCAGTGAGGTCAGGGGCATGAACACCGGGGAGCTGTTTTTT
-	TRBJ1-2	TRBV18	once	CASSPGRPPGGYTF	TGTGCCAGCTCACCCGGTAGGCCCCCGGGTGGCTACACCTTC
-	TRBJ2-3	TRBV27	-	CASNRGGTDTQYF	TGTGCCAGCAACAGGGGGGGAACAGATACGCAGTATTTT
TRBD1	TRBJ2-3	TRBV6-9	-	CASSQTGGGGTDTQYF	TGTGCCAGCAGTCAAACAGGGGGAGGCGGCACAGATACGCAGTATTTT
-	TRBJ1-5	TRBV19	few	CASSIVSQPQHF	TGTGCCAGTAGTATAGTGTCTCAGCCCCAGCATTTT
TRBD2	TRBJ2-2	TRBV29-1	-	CSVRSGRAGELFF	TGCAGCGTGAGAAGCGGGAGGGCCGGGGAGCTGTTTTTT
TRBD1	TRBJ1-1	TRBV27	-	CASQDRGNTEAFF	TGTGCCAGCCAGGACAGGGGGAACACTGAAGCTTTCTTT
TRBD2	TRBJ2-7	TRBV19	once	CASRKREMSYEQYF	TGTGCCAGCAGAAAGCGGGAGATGTCCTACGAGCAGTACTTC
-	TRBJ2-5	TRBV11-1	-	CASSATEGVETQYF	TGTGCCAGCAGCGCGACTGAGGGAGTAGAGACCCAGTACTTC